This T cell receptor beta chain was identified in a study of T cell responses to AZD1222 COVID-19 vaccine. Findings and caveats of the study: Repertoire sampling occurred only after the peak T cell response. Just a handful of AZD1222 recipients were seropositive at baseline.

Repertoires were generated with immunoSEQ multiplex PCR, while TCRdb's copy carries only in-frame clones and drops some. The sample includes around 79,000 clones, roughly 87% of them seen just once. CDR1 and CDR2 (germline): SEHNR, FQNEAQ (reference sequence). The CDR3 has 14 amino acids. V lost 5 bases to trimming and J lost 4 bases, with 12 bases between them. Note on this clone: The antigen is unknown.

The chain links TRBV7-9 to TRBJ1-3, with D uncertain. The sequence was collected from an adult in good health. The sequenced sample was peripheral blood, obtained on day 0 of AZD1222 vaccination. The DNA for the CDR3 is TGTGCCAGCAGCATTTCGAGTCCAGGAAACACCATATATTTT. Translation: CASSISSPGNTIYF. Full variable domain (outside the CDR3, taken from reference TRBV7-9 and TRBJ1-3): DTGVSQNPRHKITKRGQNVTFRCDPISEHNRLYWYRQTLGQGPEFLTYFQNEAQLEKSRLLSDRFSAERPKGSFSTLEIQRTEQGDSAMYLCASSISSPGNTIYFGEGSWLTVV.